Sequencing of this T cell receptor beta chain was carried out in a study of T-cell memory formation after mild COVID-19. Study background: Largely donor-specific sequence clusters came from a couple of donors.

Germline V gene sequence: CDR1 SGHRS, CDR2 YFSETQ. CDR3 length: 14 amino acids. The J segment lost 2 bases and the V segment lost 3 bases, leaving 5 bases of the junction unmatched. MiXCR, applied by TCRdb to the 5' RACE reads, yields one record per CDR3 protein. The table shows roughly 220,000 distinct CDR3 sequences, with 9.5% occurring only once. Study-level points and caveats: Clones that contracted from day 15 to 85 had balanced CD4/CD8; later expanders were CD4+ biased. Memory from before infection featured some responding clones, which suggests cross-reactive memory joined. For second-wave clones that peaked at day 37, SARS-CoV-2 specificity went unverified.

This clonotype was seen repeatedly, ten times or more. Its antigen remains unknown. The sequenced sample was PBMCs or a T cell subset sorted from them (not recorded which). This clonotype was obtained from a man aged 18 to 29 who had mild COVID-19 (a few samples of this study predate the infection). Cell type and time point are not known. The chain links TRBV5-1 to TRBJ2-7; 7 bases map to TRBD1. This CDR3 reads CASSSGQVTYEQYF. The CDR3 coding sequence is TGCGCCAGCAGCTCTGGACAGGTAACCTACGAGCAGTACTTC.